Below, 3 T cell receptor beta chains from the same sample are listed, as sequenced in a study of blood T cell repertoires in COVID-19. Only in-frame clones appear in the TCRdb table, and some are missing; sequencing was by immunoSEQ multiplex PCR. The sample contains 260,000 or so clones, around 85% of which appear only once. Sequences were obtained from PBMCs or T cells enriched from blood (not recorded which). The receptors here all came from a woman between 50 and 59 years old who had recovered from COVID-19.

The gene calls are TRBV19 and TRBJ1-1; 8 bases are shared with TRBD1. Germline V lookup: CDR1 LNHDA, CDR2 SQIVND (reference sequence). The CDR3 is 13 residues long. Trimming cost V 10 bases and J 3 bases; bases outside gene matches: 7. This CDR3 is CAISDREYTEAFF. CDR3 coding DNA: TGTGCCATTTCGGACAGGGAATACACTGAAGCTTTCTTT. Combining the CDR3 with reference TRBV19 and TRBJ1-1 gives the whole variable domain DGGITQSPKYLFRKEGQNVTLSCEQNLNHDAMYWYRQDPGQGLRLIYYSQIVNDFQKGDIAEGYSVSREKKESFPLTVTSAQKNPTAFYLCAISDREYTEAFFGQGTRLTVV.

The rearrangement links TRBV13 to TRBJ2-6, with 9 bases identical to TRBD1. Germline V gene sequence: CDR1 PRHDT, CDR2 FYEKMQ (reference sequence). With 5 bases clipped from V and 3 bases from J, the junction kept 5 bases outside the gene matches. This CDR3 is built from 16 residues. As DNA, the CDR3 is TGTGCCAGCAGCCCCGGGACAGGGCGTGGGGCCAACGTCCTGACTTTC. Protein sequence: CASSPGTGRGANVLTF.

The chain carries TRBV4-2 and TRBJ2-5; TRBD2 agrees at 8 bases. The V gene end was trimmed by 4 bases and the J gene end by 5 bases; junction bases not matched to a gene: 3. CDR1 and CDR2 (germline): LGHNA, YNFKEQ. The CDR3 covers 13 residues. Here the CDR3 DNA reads TGTGCCAGCAGCCGGGGACTAGGGGAGACCCAGTACTTC. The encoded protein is CASSRGLGETQYF.